This T cell receptor beta chain was captured by sequencing in a study of naive and memory T cell subsets. Points from the study as a whole: Findings for naive and memory subsets could not be checked against ground truth. Over 85% of naive TCR sequences appeared only once, unlike memory subsets. Gini index rose across naive, CM, EM and EMRA in CD4 and CD8.

In its sample, this clonotype was seen once. Its antigen is unknown. Two oligonucleotides, mixed equimolar, formed the beta constant-region primer covering TRBC1 and TRBC2. Nested alpha and beta constant-region primers with the SP2 primer drove four PCR rounds on ligated cDNA. An oligonucleotide with the SP2 primer and a 12-nucleotide UMI was ligated to the cDNA 3' end. TCRdb re-called the UMI-ligation and nested PCR reads through MiXCR, storing one row per CDR3 protein. This table holds around 18,000 distinct CDR3 sequences, approximately 9.4% found once. The CDR3 runs to 15 residues. Deletions cut 5 bases from V and 2 bases from J, with 10 bases between. Germline V lookup: CDR1 MDHEN, CDR2 SYDVKM.

The sequencing input was central memory CD8+ T cells from blood. The TCR was taken from a human donor in good health. This chain connects TRBV28 to TRBJ2-6, with D hard to call. CDR3 DNA sequence: TGTGCCAGCAGTCCGAAAGTGACTGGGGCCAACGTCCTGACTTTC. This codes for CASSPKVTGANVLTF.